Listed here are 26 T cell receptor beta chains from one sample, sequenced in a study of CD8 T cells in Susac syndrome. RNA amounts of 0.5 to 1 ug underwent reverse transcription with random hexamers. TCRdb fed the immunoSEQ multiplex PCR reads into MiXCR, producing one record per CDR3 protein. The profile shows 200,000 to 300,000 distinct CDR3 sequences, 90% to 96% of them singletons. Sequenced: CD4+ T cells from PBMCs. These receptors were collected from a human donor with Susac syndrome.

The CDR3 is CASSDAGTGGRIYGYTF. Written as DNA, the CDR3 is TGTGCCAGCAGTGACGCCGGGACAGGGGGCCGGATCTATGGCTACACCTTC. The chain uses TRBV28 and TRBJ1-2; 12 nucleotides line up with TRBD1. J gave up 4 bases and V 5 bases, and 11 bases lay outside the gene matches. The CDR3 length is 17 residues. Germline CDR1 and CDR2: MDHEN and SYDVKM.

The gene calls are TRBV19 and TRBJ2-1; 10 bases map to TRBD2. The length of the CDR3 is 16 residues. Looked up from germline, CDR1 is LNHDA and CDR2 is SQIVND (reference sequence). J gave up 15 bases and V 7 bases, and 21 bases lay outside the gene matches. The CDR3 DNA is TGTGCCAGTACCCGTGTAGCCCTTGGGGTAGCGGGAGGACTGTTCTTC. It is translated as CASTRVALGVAGGLFF.

V is TRBV20-1 and J is TRBJ2-5, with D maybe TRBD1 (6 bases). Trimming shortened V by 8 bases and J by 4 bases, and 11 bases separated the two germline ends. Germline lookup yields CDR1 DFQATT and CDR2 SNEGSKA (reference sequence). This CDR3 comprises 11 residues. CDR3 sequence reads: CSSFRGETQYF. The CDR3 DNA sequence: TGCAGTTCCTTCAGGGGAGAGACCCAGTACTTC.

The V gene is TRBV29-1, the J gene TRBJ2-7; 7 bases align to TRBD2. CDR3 size: 14 residues. Trimming removed 1 base from V and 5 bases from J; junction bases left unmatched: 8. Germline V gene data show CDR1 as SQVTM and CDR2 as ANQGSEA. The CDR3 reads CSVEAGGSFDEQYF. CDR3 DNA: TGCAGCGTTGAAGCGGGCGGGAGCTTCGACGAGCAGTACTTC.

This clonotype was counted only a few times. V gene TRBV5-6 combines with J gene TRBJ2-1, with D hard to call. With 2 bases removed from V and 5 bases from J, the gap between germline ends came to 5 bases. CDR1 is SGHDT and CDR2 is YYEEEE in the germline V gene. The CDR3 totals 12 residues. CDR3 sequence (DNA): TGTGCCAGCAGCTTACCTAACAATGAGCAGTTCTTC. Translating gives CASSLPNNEQFF.

The V call is TRBV9, the J call TRBJ1-2, with D unresolved. The CDR3 runs to 11 residues. The V gene's germline CDR1 is SGDLS and CDR2 YYNGEE. V shed 3 bases and J shed 6 bases, with 6 bases lying between them. CDR3 bases: TGTGCCAGCAGCGGGGCCGATGGCTACACCTTC. Protein product: CASSGADGYTF.

The chain combines TRBV29-1 with TRBJ1-1; no clear D. The germline V and J ends were trimmed by 4 bases and 1 base, with 10 bases remaining between them. Per germline, CDR1 SQVTM and CDR2 ANQGSEA. CDR3 size: 13 residues. The CDR3 region has the DNA TGCAGCGTTGTGGAGGGTTGGAACACTGAAGCTTTCTTT. This translates into CSVVEGWNTEAFF.

The chain couples TRBV20-1 to TRBJ1-1, with TRBD1 matching over 9 bases. The ends lost 5 bases at V and 8 bases at J; junction bases unmatched: 3. The germline V gene encodes CDR1 DFQATT and CDR2 SNEGSKA (reference sequence). The CDR3 extends over 11 amino acids. CDR3 nucleotides: TGCAGTGCTCCCGGACAGGGGGAAGCTTTCTTT. Residues: CSAPGQGEAFF.

J is TRBJ1-1 and V is TRBV3-1; weak D call: TRBD1 (6 bases). Per germline, CDR1 LGHDT and CDR2 YNNKEL (reference sequence). Trimming took 2 bases from V and 5 from J, leaving 9 bases between them. The CDR3 contains 13 residues. The CDR3 nucleotides are TGTGCCAGCAGCCAAACAGGGAGTACTGAAGCTTTCTTT. Protein sequence: CASSQTGSTEAFF.

Only one count was recorded for this clonotype. CDR3 residues: CASGFGGRGNEQFF. The CDR3 DNA is TGTGCTAGTGGTTTTGGCGGGAGGGGCAATGAGCAGTTCTTC. The rearrangement links TRBV12-5 to TRBJ2-1, with 9 bases lining up with TRBD2. The germline gives CDR1 LGHNT, CDR2 FRNRAP. CDR3 size: 14 residues. V lost 3 bases, J lost 6 bases, and 3 bases stayed unmatched. Using reference TRBV12-5 and TRBJ2-1 for the parts outside the CDR3, the full variable domain is DARVTQTPRHKVTEMGQEVTMRCQPILGHNTVFWYRQTMMQGLELLAYFRNRAPLDDSGMPKDRFSAEMPDATLATLKIQPSEPRDSAVYFCASGFGGRGNEQFFGPGTRLTVL.

This chain uses TRBV29-1 with TRBJ1-1; no clear D gene. CDR1 is SQVTM, CDR2 ANQGSEA, per germline. V lost 2 bases, J lost 1 base, and 5 bases lay in between. The CDR3 covers 12 residues. CDR3: CSVELQNTEAFF. The CDR3 DNA sequence: TGCAGCGTTGAACTGCAGAACACTGAAGCTTTCTTT. Complete variable domain (other parts from reference TRBV29-1 and TRBJ1-1): SAVISQKPSRDICQRGTSLTIQCQVDSQVTMMFWYRQQPGQSLTLIATANQGSEATYESGFVIDKFPISRPNLTFSTLTVSNMSPEDSSIYLCSVELQNTEAFFGQGTRLTVV.

This clonotype was counted once. This chain joins TRBV5-1 and TRBJ2-2; 7 nucleotides align to TRBD2. The CDR3 covers 15 residues. From germline, CDR1 is SGHRS and CDR2 YFSETQ. The trim removed 7 bases at V and 4 bases at J, leaving 10 bases unmatched. CDR3 sequence reads: CASEALAGATGELFF. CDR3 DNA sequence: TGCGCCAGCGAGGCCCTGGCGGGAGCCACCGGGGAGCTGTTTTTT.

The chain recombines TRBV12-3 or TRBV12-4 with TRBJ2-3; D ambiguous. Trimming took off 3 bases at V and 0 bases at J, with 13 bases between the two ends. This CDR3 has 16 residues. The CDR3 sequence: CASSFRSTQSTDTQYF. CDR3 nucleotides: TGTGCCAGCAGTTTTCGTTCCACACAGAGCACAGATACGCAGTATTTT.

The chain combines TRBV4-2 with TRBJ2-5, with D tentatively TRBD1 or TRBD2 (5 bases each). V lost 0 bases, J lost 3 bases, and 17 bases lay in between. The CDR3 has 17 amino acids. Germline V CDR1 and CDR2: LGHNA, YNFKEQ. In DNA form, the CDR3 reads TGTGCCAGCAGCCAAGATACCTCCGGGACGGACGAAGAGACCCAGTACTTC. It translates to CASSQDTSGTDEETQYF.

This clonotype was counted only a few times. This rearrangement joins TRBV29-1 to TRBJ2-3; D is unclear. CDR1 SQVTM and CDR2 ANQGSEA come from the germline V gene. Trimming left V 3 bases short and J 1 base short, with 5 bases between. This CDR3 region has 12 residues. CDR3 nucleotide sequence: TGCAGCGTTGAGGGTGGCACAGATACGCAGTATTTT. It yields the protein CSVEGGTDTQYF.

V gene TRBV7-2 combines with J gene TRBJ2-3; 10 nucleotides agree with TRBD2. V was clipped by 3 bases and J by 3 bases; unmatched bases: 9. The V gene's germline CDR1 is SGHTA and CDR2 FQGNSA. CDR3 length: 17 residues. CDR3 DNA sequence: TGTGCCAGCAGCTTTAGGAGCGGGAGGGCCGGGACAGATACGCAGTATTTT. The encoded protein is CASSFRSGRAGTDTQYF.

The V call is TRBV6-5, the J call TRBJ2-5; the match to TRBD1 covers 8 bases. Trimming at V came to 0 bases and at J to 5 bases, leaving 11 bases not matched to a gene. This CDR3 is 17 amino acids long. The V gene's germline CDR1 is MNHEY and CDR2 SVGAGI. As DNA, the CDR3 is TGTGCCAGCAGTTACTCCCAAGGTTCAGGGGGCCGGGAGACCCAGTACTTC. Protein: CASSYSQGSGGRETQYF.

The chain uses TRBV18 and TRBJ2-7; D possibly matches TRBD1 or TRBD2 (5 bases each). V dropped 3 bases and J dropped 3 bases, with 9 bases sitting between them. This CDR3 has 13 amino acids. Germline V CDR1 and CDR2: KGHSH, LQKENI. CDR3 region: CASSPGPYYEQYF. The CDR3 DNA is TGTGCCAGCTCACCGGGACCCTACTACGAGCAGTACTTC.

V gene TRBV3-1 combines with J gene TRBJ1-3, with D unresolved. The V gene lost 3 bases and the J gene lost 2 bases, with 17 bases spanning the gap. The CDR3 covers 17 residues. Germline V gives CDR1 LGHDT, CDR2 YNNKEL (reference sequence). CDR3 region: CASSHEFLGGPGNTIYF. The CDR3 DNA is TGTGCCAGCAGCCACGAATTCTTGGGCGGACCTGGAAACACCATATATTTT.

The chain recombines TRBV29-1 with TRBJ2-7; 7 bases line up with TRBD2. The CDR3 is 13 residues long. V shed 7 bases and J 0 bases; nucleotides not matched to a gene: 6. From germline, CDR1 is SQVTM and CDR2 ANQGSEA. CDR3 sequence: CSALADSSYEQYF. For the CDR3, the DNA is TGCAGCGCTCTAGCGGATAGCTCCTACGAGCAGTACTTC.

The chain employs TRBV20-1 and TRBJ1-2; a possible D gene is TRBD1 (6 bases). The CDR3 is 12 residues long. Trimming took off 3 bases at V and 5 bases at J, with 10 bases between the two ends. Germline V gene lookup returns CDR1 DFQATT and CDR2 SNEGSKA (reference sequence). CDR3 in amino acids: CSARHTGYGYTF. Here the CDR3 DNA reads TGCAGTGCTAGGCACACAGGGTATGGCTACACCTTC.

The chain employs TRBV5-1 and TRBJ2-7; no reliable D call. V shed 7 bases and J shed 0 bases, with 11 bases lying between them. CDR3 length: 13 amino acids. CDR1 and CDR2 from the germline V gene are SGHRS and YFSETQ. The CDR3 sequence: CASALWSSYEQYF. For the CDR3, the DNA is TGCGCCAGCGCACTTTGGAGCTCCTACGAGCAGTACTTC.

The gene calls are TRBV9 and TRBJ2-2; no reliable D call. The CDR3 runs to 14 residues. Germline V gene lookup returns CDR1 SGDLS and CDR2 YYNGEE. Trimming pared 0 bases from V and 5 bases from J, leaving 8 bases between. CDR3 sequence reads: CASSVVERTGELFF. CDR3 in DNA: TGTGCCAGCAGCGTAGTGGAGAGGACCGGGGAGCTGTTTTTT.

The chain is built from TRBV25-1 and TRBJ2-1; TRBD2 aligns across 15 bases. The CDR3 has 19 amino acids. Germline V gene lookup returns CDR1 MGHDK and CDR2 SYGVNS. J lost 2 bases, V lost 1 base, and 6 bases had no gene match. CDR3 protein: CASSEWGLAGGLAYNEQFF. CDR3 in DNA: TGTGCCAGCAGTGAATGGGGACTAGCGGGAGGATTAGCCTACAATGAGCAGTTCTTC.

V is TRBV7-9 and J is TRBJ2-7; 8 bases align to TRBD1. This CDR3 is built from 16 residues. V trimming: 4 bases; J trimming: 2 bases; junction bases outside the gene matches: 10. Germline CDR1 is SEHNR and CDR2 is FQNEAQ (reference sequence). The CDR3 is CASSSTQGARPYEQYF. The CDR3 bases are TGTGCCAGCAGCTCGACCCAGGGGGCGCGTCCCTACGAGCAGTACTTC.

The chain has TRBV28 and TRBJ1-5; D remains ambiguous. CDR3 length: 12 amino acids. V was shortened by 10 bases and J by 4 bases, with 11 bases between the two germline ends. The germline V gene encodes CDR1 MDHEN and CDR2 SYDVKM. The DNA of the CDR3 is TGTGCCACTAATGTGGGGAATCAGCCCCAGCATTTT. The encoded protein is CATNVGNQPQHF.